The 2 T cell receptor beta chains given below trace back to one sample, sequenced in a study of blood T cell repertoires in COVID-19. This table comes from immunoSEQ multiplex PCR, and its TCRdb copy is limited to in-frame clones, with some not included. There are 250,000 or so clones in the sample; over 80% occur only once, and around 5.5% lies in the top ten. Sequenced: peripheral blood. The receptors shown here come from a human donor in a cohort sampled during active COVID-19.

CDR3 sequence (DNA): TGCGCCAGCAGCTCGGGACAGGGGCCCCGGGACGAGCAGTACTTC. Encoded protein: CASSSGQGPRDEQYF. The chain carries TRBV5-1 and TRBJ2-7; 10 bases agree with TRBD1. This CDR3 spans 15 amino acids. V trimming: 3 bases; J trimming: 5 bases; junction bases outside the gene matches: 8. Germline CDR1 SGHRS, CDR2 YFSETQ.

The chain uses TRBV6-5 and TRBJ1-1; 7 positions agree with TRBD1. CDR1 and CDR2 (germline): MNHEY, SVGAGI. Unmatched junction bases numbered 9, after V lost 6 bases and J lost 5 bases. The CDR3 contains 14 residues. CDR3 coding DNA: TGTGCCAGCAGGCAAGATACGGACAGGACTGAAGCTTTCTTT. This gives the protein CASRQDTDRTEAFF.